This T cell receptor (beta chain) originates from a study of CD8 T cells in ankylosing spondylitis. Findings and caveats of the study: Reactive arthritis synovial fluid and blood were previously reported to contain some motif variants. One TCR beta motif, made up of eight highly homologous variants, appeared characteristic of ankylosing spondylitis blood. Researchers reportedly found disease-linked clones significantly enriched in matched ankylosing spondylitis synovial fluid.

Quantitative 5'-RACE with molecular barcodes was used to make the TCR beta libraries. Each CDR3 protein is one row after TCRdb ran MiXCR on the 5' RACE reads. The sample contains some 130,000 distinct CDR3 sequences, just under 7.5% of which appear only once. There are 14 residues in the CDR3. V was shortened by 0 bases and J by 4 bases, with 6 bases between the two germline ends. CDR1 LGHNA and CDR2 YSLEER come from the germline V gene. This clonotype was observed many times. What it binds is not known. The sequencing input was blood, either unsorted or a sorted T cell fraction (not recorded which). The chain combines TRBV4-3 with TRBJ2-2; D is unresolved. The source is a female donor with ankylosing spondylitis or in good health (not recorded which). The CDR3 coding sequence is TGCGCCAGCAGCCAAGACACAGTCACCGGGGAGCTGTTTTTT. As protein: CASSQDTVTGELFF.